This is a list of T cell receptor beta chains from one sample in a study of shared clonotypes between healthy human individuals. Libraries were prepared by immunoSEQ multiplex PCR; TCRdb keeps only in-frame clonotypes and omits some of them. Of around 350,000 clones listed, 73% are singletons. The material sequenced was memory CD4+ T cells sorted from blood. These TCRs come from a man aged 25-45 years in good health. The CDR3 runs from the conserved cysteine through the conserved F or W. The D gene is left open where the match is weak. Only part of the rows carry a size: once, few, many, or a class if the clone is expanded.

size	D	V	length	J	DNA	CDR3
.	.	TRBV7-9	17	TRBJ2-2	TGTGCCAGCAGCTTATACGTCGGGAGAGTCGGCGACGGGGAGCTGTTTTTT	CASSLYVGRVGDGELFF
.	TRBD1	TRBV5-8	19	TRBJ2-5	TGTGCCAGCAGCTTCATCTGGACAGGGCGAACTAATCTCCAAGAGACCCAGTACTTC	CASSFIWTGRTNLQETQYF
.	TRBD2	TRBV28	16	TRBJ2-4	TGTGCCAGCAGTTCCTCTAGCGGGAGAAAACAAAACATTCAGTACTTC	CASSSSSGRKQNIQYF
.	TRBD1	TRBV11-3	16	TRBJ2-2	TGTGCCAGCAGCTCAGCTTGGGGACAGGGGCCCGGGGAGCTGTTTTTT	CASSSAWGQGPGELFF
.	.	TRBV13	17	TRBJ1-1	TGTGCCAGCAGCTCCGCTAATTTTGGAGGGATTAACACTGAAGCTTTCTTT	CASSSANFGGINTEAFF
once	TRBD1	TRBV28	15	TRBJ2-7	TGTGCCAGCAGTTTACTTGGGACAGGGCCTTACGAGCAGTACTTC	CASSLLGTGPYEQYF
many	.	TRBV4-2	16	TRBJ2-7	TGTGCCAGCAGCCAGGCAAACAGGGTTCTCTCCTACGAGCAGTACTTC	CASSQANRVLSYEQYF
.	TRBD1	TRBV5-6	15	TRBJ2-1	TGTGCCAGCAGCTTTGGCCCAACAGGGGGGAATGAGCAGTTCTTC	CASSFGPTGGNEQFF
.	TRBD1	TRBV30	18	TRBJ2-2	TGTGCCTGGAGTGCCCGGTTGGTGGGACAGGGGTACACCGGGGAGCTGTTTTTT	CAWSARLVGQGYTGELFF
.	.	TRBV19	14	TRBJ2-3	TGTGCCAGTAGTATAGGCGACGGCGCCGGTACGCAGTATTTT	CASSIGDGAGTQYF
once	TRBD2	TRBV5-4	15	TRBJ2-3	TGTGCCAGCAGCCGAGCGGGAGGGACTAGTCGGGCGCAGTATTTT	CASSRAGGTSRAQYF
.	.	TRBV11-2	16	TRBJ1-3	TGTGCCAGCAGCGCGCAGACAGTTTTTACTGGAAACACCATATATTTT	CASSAQTVFTGNTIYF
.	.	TRBV5-4	14	TRBJ1-1	TGTGCCAGCAGCTTAGGAGGGGTGAACACTGAAGCTTTCTTT	CASSLGGVNTEAFF
once	TRBD2	TRBV11-2	18	TRBJ2-7	TGTGCCAGCAGCTCACTAGCGGGGAGGAGGTCGCCGGACTACGAGCAGTACTTC	CASSSLAGRRSPDYEQYF
.	.	TRBV7-2	15	TRBJ2-5	TGTGCCAGCAGCCTCGGGTTAGCCGTTAAAGAGACCCAGTACTTC	CASSLGLAVKETQYF
.	TRBD2	TRBV5-1	14	TRBJ2-1	TGCGCCAGCAGCAACGGGACTAGTCTAAACCGGCAGTTCTTC	CASSNGTSLNRQFF
.	TRBD1	TRBV6-6	16	TRBJ1-2	TGTGCCAGCAGTTACTCGGTTGGACAGGGCCCCAGGGGCTACACCTTC	CASSYSVGQGPRGYTF
.	.	TRBV28	15	TRBJ2-7	TGTGCCAGCAGTCCCCCGACAGACCCCTCCTACGAGCAGTACTTC	CASSPPTDPSYEQYF
.	TRBD2	TRBV7-2	19	TRBJ2-3	TGTGCCAGCAGCTTACGCCAGGGCCTACTAGCGGGAAGGACAGATACGCAGTATTTT	CASSLRQGLLAGRTDTQYF
.	TRBD1	TRBV10-2	14	TRBJ1-2	TGCGCCAGCTCACCCAAGGACAGGAGCTATGGCTACACCTTC	CASSPKDRSYGYTF
.	.	TRBV11-1	17	TRBJ2-7	TGTGCCAGCAGCTCGAGGAAGACAGGCACTCTCTCCTACGAGCAGTACTTC	CASSSRKTGTLSYEQYF
few	TRBD2	TRBV7-3	15	TRBJ2-1	TGTGCCAGCAGCTCAAGACTAGCGGGGCACAATGAGCAGTTCTTC	CASSSRLAGHNEQFF